This T cell receptor beta chain was found in a study of T cell responses to AZD1222 COVID-19 vaccine. This CDR3 has 13 amino acids. In germline, CDR1 is SGHRS, CDR2 YFSETQ. J was trimmed by 2 bases and V by 4 bases; bases with no gene match: 3. The data were produced by immunoSEQ multiplex PCR, yet TCRdb's version contains in-frame clones alone and is incomplete. The sample has roughly 130,000 clones; around 87% are singletons. Overall study results and limits: Baseline seropositives among AZD1222 recipients totaled only five or six. Compared with day 0, the breadth and depth of the Spike-specific TCR repertoire rose significantly after two doses of AZD1222. Donors were mostly white British, more females; clonal diversity possibly underestimated. Researchers report vaccine-associated CD4 TCRs spanning spike, with dominance at 160-218 and 743-854.

Note on this clone: What it recognizes is unknown.

Sequencing was performed on peripheral blood, taken on day 0 of AZD1222 vaccination. The origin of this receptor is an adult in good health. The chain recombines TRBV5-1 with TRBJ2-7, with 7 bases that match TRBD2. CDR3 nucleotides: TGCGCCAGCAGCATCGGGGGGACCTACGAGCAGTACTTC. Protein sequence: CASSIGGTYEQYF. Full variable domain (remainder filled in from reference TRBV5-1 and TRBJ2-7): KAGVTQTPRYLIKTRGQQVTLSCSPISGHRSVSWYQQTPGQGLQFLFEYFSETQRNKGNFPGRFSGRQFSNSRSEMNVSTLELGDSALYLCASSIGGTYEQYFGPGTRLTVT.